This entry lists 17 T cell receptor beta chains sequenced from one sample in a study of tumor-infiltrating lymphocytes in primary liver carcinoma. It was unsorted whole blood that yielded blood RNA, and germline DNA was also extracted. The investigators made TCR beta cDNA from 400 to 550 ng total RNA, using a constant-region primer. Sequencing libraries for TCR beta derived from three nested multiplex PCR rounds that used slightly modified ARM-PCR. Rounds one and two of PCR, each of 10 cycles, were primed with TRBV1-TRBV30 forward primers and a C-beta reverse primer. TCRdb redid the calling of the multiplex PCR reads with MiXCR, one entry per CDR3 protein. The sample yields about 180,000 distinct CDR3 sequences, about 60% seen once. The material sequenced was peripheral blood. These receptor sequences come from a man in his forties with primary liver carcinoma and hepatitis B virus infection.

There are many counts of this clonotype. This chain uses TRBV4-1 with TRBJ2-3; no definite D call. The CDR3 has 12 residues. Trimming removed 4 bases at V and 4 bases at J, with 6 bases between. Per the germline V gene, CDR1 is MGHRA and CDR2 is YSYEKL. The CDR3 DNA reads TGCGCCAGCAGCCTTTCTCCAGATACGCAGTATTTT. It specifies CASSLSPDTQYF.

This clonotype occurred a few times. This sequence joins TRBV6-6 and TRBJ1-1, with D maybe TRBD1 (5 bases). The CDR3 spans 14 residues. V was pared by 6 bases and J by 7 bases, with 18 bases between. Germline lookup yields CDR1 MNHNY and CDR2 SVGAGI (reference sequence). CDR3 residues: CASSLLDRPLEAFF. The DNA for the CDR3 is TGTGCCAGCAGCCTCCTTGACAGACCCCTTGAAGCTTTCTTT.

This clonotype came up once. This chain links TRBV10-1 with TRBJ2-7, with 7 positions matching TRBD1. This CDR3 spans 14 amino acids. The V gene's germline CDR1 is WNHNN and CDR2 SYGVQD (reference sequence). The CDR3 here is CVAEEGTVGYEQYF. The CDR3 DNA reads TGCGTCGCTGAGGAAGGGACAGTCGGATACGAGCAGTACTTC.

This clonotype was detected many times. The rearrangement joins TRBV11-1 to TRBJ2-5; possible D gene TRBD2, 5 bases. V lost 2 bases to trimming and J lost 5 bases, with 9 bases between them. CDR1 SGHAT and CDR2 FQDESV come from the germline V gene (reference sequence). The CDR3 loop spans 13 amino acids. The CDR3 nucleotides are TGTGCCAGCAGCTTAAGCGGTCGGGAGACCCAGTACTTC. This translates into CASSLSGRETQYF.

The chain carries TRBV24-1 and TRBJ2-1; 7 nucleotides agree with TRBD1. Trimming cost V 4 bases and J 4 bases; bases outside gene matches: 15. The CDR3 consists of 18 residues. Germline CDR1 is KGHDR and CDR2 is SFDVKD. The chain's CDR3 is CATSDSTPCRDSYNEQFF. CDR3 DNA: TGTGCCACCAGTGACTCAACCCCGTGCCGGGACAGTTACAATGAGCAGTTCTTC.

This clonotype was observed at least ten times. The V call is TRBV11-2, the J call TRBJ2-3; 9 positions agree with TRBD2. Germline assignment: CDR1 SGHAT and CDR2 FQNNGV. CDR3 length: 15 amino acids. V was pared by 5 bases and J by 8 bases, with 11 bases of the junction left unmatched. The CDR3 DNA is TGTGCCAGCAGCGTAGCGGGAGCCACTCCTGGTACGCAGTATTTT. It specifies CASSVAGATPGTQYF.

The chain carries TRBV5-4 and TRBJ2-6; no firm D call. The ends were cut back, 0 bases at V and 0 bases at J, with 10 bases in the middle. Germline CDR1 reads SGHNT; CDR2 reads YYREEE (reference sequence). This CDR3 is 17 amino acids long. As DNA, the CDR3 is TGTGCCAGCAGCTTGGCTGTCAGGTCCTCTGGGGCCAACGTCCTGACTTTC. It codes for CASSLAVRSSGANVLTF. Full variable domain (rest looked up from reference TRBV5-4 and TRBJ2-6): ETGVTQSPTHLIKTRGQQVTLRCSSQSGHNTVSWYQQALGQGPQFIFQYYREEENGRGNFPPRFSGLQFPNYSSELNVNALELDDSALYLCASSLAVRSSGANVLTFGAGSRLTVL.

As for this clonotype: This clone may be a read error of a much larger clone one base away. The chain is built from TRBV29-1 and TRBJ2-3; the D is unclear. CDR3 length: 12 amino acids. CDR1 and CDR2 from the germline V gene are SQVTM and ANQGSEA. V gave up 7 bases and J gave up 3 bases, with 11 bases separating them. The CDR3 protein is CSACTATDTQYF. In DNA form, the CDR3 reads TGCAGCGCTTGTACTGCTACAGATACGCAGTATTTT.

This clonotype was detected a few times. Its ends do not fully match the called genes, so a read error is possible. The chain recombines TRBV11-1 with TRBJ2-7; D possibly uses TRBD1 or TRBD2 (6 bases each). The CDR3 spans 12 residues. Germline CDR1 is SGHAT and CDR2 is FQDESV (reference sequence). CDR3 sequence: CASSLEGDEQCF. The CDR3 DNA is TGTGCCAGCAGCTTGGAGGGGGACGAGCAGTGCTTC.

The CDR3 reads CASSLGLANTGELFF. In DNA, the CDR3 is TGTGCCAGCAGCTTGGGACTAGCGAACACCGGGGAGCTGTTTTTT. This chain joins TRBV5-4 and TRBJ2-2; tentatively, D is TRBD2 (6 bases). Trimming took off 0 bases at V and 0 bases at J, with 6 bases between the two ends. Germline-derived CDR1 and CDR2 are SGHNT and YYREEE (reference sequence). The CDR3 length is 15 residues.

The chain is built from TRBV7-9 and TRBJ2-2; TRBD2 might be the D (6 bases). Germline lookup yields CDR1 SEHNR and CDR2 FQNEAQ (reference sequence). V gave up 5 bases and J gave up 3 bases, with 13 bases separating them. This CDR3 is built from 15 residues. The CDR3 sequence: CASSISSAHTGELFF. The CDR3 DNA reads TGTGCCAGCAGCATATCTAGCGCCCACACCGGGGAGCTGTTTTTT.

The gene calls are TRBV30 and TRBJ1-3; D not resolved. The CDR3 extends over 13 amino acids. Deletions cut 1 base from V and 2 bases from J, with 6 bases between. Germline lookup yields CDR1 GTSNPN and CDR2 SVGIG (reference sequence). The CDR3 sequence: CAWSAGPGNTIYF. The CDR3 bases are TGTGCCTGGAGTGCTGGGCCTGGAAACACCATATATTTT.

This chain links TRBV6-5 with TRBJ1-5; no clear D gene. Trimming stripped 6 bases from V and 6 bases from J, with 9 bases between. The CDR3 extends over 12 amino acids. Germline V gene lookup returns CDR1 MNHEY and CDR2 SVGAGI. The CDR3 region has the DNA TGTGCCAGCAGCCCCCTAGGTCAGCCCCAGCATTTT. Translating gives CASSPLGQPQHF.

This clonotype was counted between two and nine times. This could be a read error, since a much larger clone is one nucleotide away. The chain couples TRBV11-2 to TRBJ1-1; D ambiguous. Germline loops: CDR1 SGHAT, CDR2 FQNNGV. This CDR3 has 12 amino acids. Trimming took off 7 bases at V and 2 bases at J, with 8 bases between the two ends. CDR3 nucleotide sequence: TGTGCCAGCAACCCCGATAACACTGAAGCTTTCTTT. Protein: CASNPDNTEAFF.

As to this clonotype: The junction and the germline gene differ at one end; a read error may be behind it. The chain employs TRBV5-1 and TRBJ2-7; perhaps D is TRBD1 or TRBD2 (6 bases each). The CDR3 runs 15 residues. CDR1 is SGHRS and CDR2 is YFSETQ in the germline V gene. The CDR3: CASNLLTGGSYEQYF. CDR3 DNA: TGCGCCAGCAACTTGTTGACAGGAGGGTCCTACGAGCAGTACTTC.

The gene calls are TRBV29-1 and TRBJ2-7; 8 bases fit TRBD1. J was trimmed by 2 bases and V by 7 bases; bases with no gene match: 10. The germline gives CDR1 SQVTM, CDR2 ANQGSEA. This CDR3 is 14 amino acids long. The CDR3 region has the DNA TGCAGCGCCCAGACAGGGGAGTTCCCCTACGAGCAGTACTTC. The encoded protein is CSAQTGEFPYEQYF.

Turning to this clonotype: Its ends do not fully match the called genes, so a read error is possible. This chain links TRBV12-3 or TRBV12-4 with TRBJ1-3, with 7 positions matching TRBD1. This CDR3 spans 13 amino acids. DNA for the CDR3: TGTGCCACCCGTACAGGGGCTGGAAACAACATATATTTT. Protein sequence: CATRTGAGNNIYF.